The entry below gives a single T cell receptor (beta chain) sequence along with its context. Produced via immunoSEQ multiplex PCR; TCRdb's table is partial and in-frame only. Of about 160,000 clones in the sample, roughly 94% were seen once. This sample was included in a study of control samples from healthy donors and cancer patients. This clonotype was sampled from a man aged 55 to 70 with colorectal cancer. Input material: PBMCs.

In DNA form, the CDR3 reads TGTGCCAGCAGCCCGGGACAGGGGGCCGGGGCCCTCCACTTT. It is translated as CASSPGQGAGALHF. The rearrangement links TRBV7-8 to TRBJ1-6; TRBD1 agrees at 12 bases. The V segment lost 5 bases and the J segment 14 bases; nucleotides outside the gene matches: 7. The length of the CDR3 is 14 residues. Germline CDR1 and CDR2: SGHVS and FQNEAQ.